This is a list of T cell receptor beta chains from one sample in a study of monozygotic twins with inflammatory bowel disease. TCRdb reanalyzed the 5' RACE reads, giving one entry per CDR3 protein sequence and no DNA. The data include about 380,000 distinct CDR3 sequences; the top ten clones carry just over 2.5%. What was sequenced was blood. Every receptor here comes from a human donor with ulcerative colitis or Crohn's disease, or a healthy co-twin of an affected twin (not recorded which). Each CDR3 is given with its conserved first and last residue.

V gene	J gene	CDR3 protein
TRBV7-2	TRBJ2-1	CASSLGTGGGQFF
TRBV5-1	TRBJ2-3	CASSALGADTQYF
TRBV11-2	TRBJ2-2	CASSLASGGASGELFF
TRBV11-2	TRBJ2-7	CASSLERGKLGARPYEQYF
TRBV14	TRBJ1-4	CASSQDQVRRSNEKLFF
TRBV27	TRBJ2-7	CASSFFGSSYEQYF
TRBV28	TRBJ2-2	CASRMGQGFTGELFF
TRBV7-9	TRBJ2-4	CASSLALGEPNIQYF
TRBV5-4	TRBJ1-5	CASSLNPTANQPQHF
TRBV6-5	TRBJ2-1	CASSYMDEQFF
TRBV7-9	TRBJ1-6	CASGTGGGRDSPLHF
TRBV5-5	TRBJ1-5	CASRPGPASNQPQHF
TRBV4-2	TRBJ1-1	CASSQDSDRVTEAFF
TRBV7-2	TRBJ1-1	CASTPRGRGTEAFF
TRBV29-1	TRBJ2-7	CSVRGTGSYEQYF
TRBV13	TRBJ1-2	CASSPWTGANYGYTF
TRBV3-1	TRBJ2-1	CASSPRLAGGPYYNEQFF
TRBV7-9	TRBJ1-1	CASSYPGRTEAFF
TRBV4-2	TRBJ1-6	CASSQDEQGGNSPLHF
TRBV2	TRBJ2-7	CASSDKGWQTYEQYF
TRBV5-1	TRBJ2-7	CASSLEQWSSYEQYF
TRBV30	TRBJ1-2	CACRGQPYGYTF
TRBV6-5	TRBJ1-4	CASSYGPDEKLFF
TRBV5-4	TRBJ2-7	CASSRQGTTYEQYF
TRBV5-5	TRBJ1-5	CASSPNLRQGVQPQHF
TRBV11-1	TRBJ2-3	CASSIISGGRFTSTDTQYF
TRBV23-1	TRBJ1-1	CASSQQGQGADMNTEAFF
TRBV18	TRBJ2-5	CASSPKQAGVQETQYF
TRBV6-1	TRBJ2-2	CASRWDRGNAGELFF
TRBV21-1	TRBJ1-6	CASSKGRRQGLYNSPLHF
TRBV15	TRBJ2-7	CATSRDRPAYEQYF